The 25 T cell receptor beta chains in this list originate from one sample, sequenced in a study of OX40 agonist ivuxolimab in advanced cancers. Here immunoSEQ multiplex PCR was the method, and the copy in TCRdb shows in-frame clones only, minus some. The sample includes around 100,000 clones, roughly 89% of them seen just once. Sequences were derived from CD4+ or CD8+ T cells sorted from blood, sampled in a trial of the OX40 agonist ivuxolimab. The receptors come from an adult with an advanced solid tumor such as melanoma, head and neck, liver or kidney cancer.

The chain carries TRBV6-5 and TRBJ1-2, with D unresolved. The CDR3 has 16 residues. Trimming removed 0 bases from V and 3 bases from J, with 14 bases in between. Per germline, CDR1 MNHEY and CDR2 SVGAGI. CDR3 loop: CASSYSKGAPHYGYTF. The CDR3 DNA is TGTGCCAGCAGTTACTCGAAAGGCGCCCCTCACTATGGCTACACCTTC.

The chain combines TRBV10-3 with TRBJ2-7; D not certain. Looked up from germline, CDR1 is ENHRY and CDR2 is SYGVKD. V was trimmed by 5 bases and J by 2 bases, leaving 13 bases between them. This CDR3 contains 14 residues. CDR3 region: CAISSSTGTYEQYF. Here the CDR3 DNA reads TGTGCCATCAGTTCATCGACTGGGACCTACGAGCAGTACTTC.

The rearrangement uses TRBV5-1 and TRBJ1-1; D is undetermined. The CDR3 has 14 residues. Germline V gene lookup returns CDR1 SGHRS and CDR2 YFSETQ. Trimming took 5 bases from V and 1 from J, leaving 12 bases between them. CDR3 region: CASRWVAQNTEAFF. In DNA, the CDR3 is TGCGCCAGCAGGTGGGTGGCCCAGAACACTGAAGCTTTCTTT.

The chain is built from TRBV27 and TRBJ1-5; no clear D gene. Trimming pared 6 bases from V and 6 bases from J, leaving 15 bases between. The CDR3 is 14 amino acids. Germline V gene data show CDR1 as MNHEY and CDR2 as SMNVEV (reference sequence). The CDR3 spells CASRRRDLAQPQHF. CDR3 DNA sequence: TGTGCCAGCAGAAGAAGGGATCTTGCTCAGCCCCAGCATTTT.

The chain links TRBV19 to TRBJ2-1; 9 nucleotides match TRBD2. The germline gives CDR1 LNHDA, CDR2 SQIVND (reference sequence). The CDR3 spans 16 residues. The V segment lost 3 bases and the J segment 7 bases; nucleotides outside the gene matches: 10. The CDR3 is CASSIWREGRGNEQFF. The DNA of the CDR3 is TGTGCCAGTAGTATCTGGCGGGAGGGCCGGGGAAATGAGCAGTTCTTC.

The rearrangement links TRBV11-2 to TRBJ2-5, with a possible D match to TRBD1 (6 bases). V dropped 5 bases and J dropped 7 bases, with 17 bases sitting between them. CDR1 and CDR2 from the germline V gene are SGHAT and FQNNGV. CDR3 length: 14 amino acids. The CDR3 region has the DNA TGTGCCAGCAGCGTCGGGATACAACAGGGGACCCAGTACTTC. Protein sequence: CASSVGIQQGTQYF. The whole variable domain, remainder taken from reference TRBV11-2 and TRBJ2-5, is EAGVAQSPRYKIIEKRQSVAFWCNPISGHATLYWYQQILGQGPKLLIQFQNNGVVDDSQLPKDRFSAERLKGVDSTLKIQPAKLEDSAVYLCASSVGIQQGTQYFGPGTRLLVL.

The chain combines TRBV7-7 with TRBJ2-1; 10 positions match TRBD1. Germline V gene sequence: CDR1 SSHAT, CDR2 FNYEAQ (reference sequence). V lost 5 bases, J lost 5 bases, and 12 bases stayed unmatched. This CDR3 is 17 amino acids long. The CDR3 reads CASSPDRGQDWNNEQFF. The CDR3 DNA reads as TGTGCCAGCAGCCCAGACAGGGGGCAAGACTGGAACAATGAGCAGTTCTTC.

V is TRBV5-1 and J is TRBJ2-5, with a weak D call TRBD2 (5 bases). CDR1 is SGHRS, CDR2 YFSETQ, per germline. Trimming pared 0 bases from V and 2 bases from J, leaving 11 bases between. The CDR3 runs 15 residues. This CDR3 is CASSLAPGNQETQYF. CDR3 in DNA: TGCGCCAGCAGCTTGGCCCCCGGGAATCAAGAGACCCAGTACTTC.

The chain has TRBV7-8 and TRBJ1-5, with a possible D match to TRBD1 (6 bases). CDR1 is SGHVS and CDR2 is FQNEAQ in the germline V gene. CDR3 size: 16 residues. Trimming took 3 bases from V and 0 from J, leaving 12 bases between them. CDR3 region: CASSLFRGRSNQPQHF. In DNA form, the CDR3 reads TGTGCCAGCAGCTTGTTCAGGGGCCGTAGCAATCAGCCCCAGCATTTT.

CDR3: CASSLSGLYEQYF. In DNA form, the CDR3 reads TGCGCCAGCAGTTTGTCTGGGCTCTACGAGCAGTACTTC. The chain joins TRBV5-1 to TRBJ2-7; D gene uncertain. V shed 5 bases and J shed 3 bases, with 12 bases lying between them. Germline V gene lookup returns CDR1 SGHRS and CDR2 YFSETQ. CDR3 length: 13 residues.

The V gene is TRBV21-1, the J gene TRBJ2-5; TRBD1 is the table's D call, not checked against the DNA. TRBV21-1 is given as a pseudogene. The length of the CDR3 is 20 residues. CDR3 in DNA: TGTGCCAGCAGCAAAAGCCTTATACAGGGGGCTAGCGGAGAGGGGGAGACCCAGTACTTC. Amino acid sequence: CASSKSLIQGASGEGETQYF.

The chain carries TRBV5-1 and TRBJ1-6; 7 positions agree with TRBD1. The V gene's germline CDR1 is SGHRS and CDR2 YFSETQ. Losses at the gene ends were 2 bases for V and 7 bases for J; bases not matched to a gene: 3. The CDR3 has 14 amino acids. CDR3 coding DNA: TGCGCCAGCAGCTTACAGGGGTTGAATTCACCCCTCCACTTT. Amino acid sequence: CASSLQGLNSPLHF. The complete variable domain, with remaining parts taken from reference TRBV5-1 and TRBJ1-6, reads KAGVTQTPRYLIKTRGQQVTLSCSPISGHRSVSWYQQTPGQGLQFLFEYFSETQRNKGNFPGRFSGRQFSNSRSEMNVSTLELGDSALYLCASSLQGLNSPLHFGNGTRLTVT.

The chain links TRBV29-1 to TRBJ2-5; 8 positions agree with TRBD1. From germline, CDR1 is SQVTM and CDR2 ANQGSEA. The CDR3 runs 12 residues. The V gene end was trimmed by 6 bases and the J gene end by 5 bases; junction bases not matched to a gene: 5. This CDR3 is CSVITGGETQYF. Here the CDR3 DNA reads TGCAGCGTAATTACAGGGGGGGAGACCCAGTACTTC.

The DNA of the CDR3 is TGTGCCAGCAGCAGGGATTGGAATAATTCACCCCTCCACTTT. This translates into CASSRDWNNSPLHF. This rearrangement joins TRBV6-4 to TRBJ1-6, with a tentative D call TRBD1 (5 bases). With 6 bases removed from V and 5 bases from J, the gap between germline ends came to 11 bases. CDR3 length: 14 residues. CDR1 is MRHNA, CDR2 SNTAGT, per germline.

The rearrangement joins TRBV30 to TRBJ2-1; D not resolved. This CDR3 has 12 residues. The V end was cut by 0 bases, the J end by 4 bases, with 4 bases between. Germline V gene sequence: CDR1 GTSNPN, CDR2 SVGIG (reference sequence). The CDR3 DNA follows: TGTGCCTGGAGTGTCTCTTACAATGAGCAGTTCTTC. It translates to CAWSVSYNEQFF.

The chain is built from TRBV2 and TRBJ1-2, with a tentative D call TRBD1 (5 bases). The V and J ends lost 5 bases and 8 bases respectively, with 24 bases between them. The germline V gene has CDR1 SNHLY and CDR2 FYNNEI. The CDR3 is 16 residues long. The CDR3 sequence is CASSPQQASSLLGYTF. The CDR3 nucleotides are TGTGCCAGCAGTCCGCAACAGGCCTCAAGTTTGTTGGGCTACACCTTC.

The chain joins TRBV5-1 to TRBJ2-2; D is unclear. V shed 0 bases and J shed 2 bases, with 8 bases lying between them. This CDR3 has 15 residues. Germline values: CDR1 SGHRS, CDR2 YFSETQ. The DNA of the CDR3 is TGCGCCAGCAGCTTGGTTACTACTAACACCGGGGAGCTGTTTTTT. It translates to CASSLVTTNTGELFF. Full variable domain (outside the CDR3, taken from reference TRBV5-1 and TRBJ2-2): KAGVTQTPRYLIKTRGQQVTLSCSPISGHRSVSWYQQTPGQGLQFLFEYFSETQRNKGNFPGRFSGRQFSNSRSEMNVSTLELGDSALYLCASSLVTTNTGELFFGEGSRLTVL.

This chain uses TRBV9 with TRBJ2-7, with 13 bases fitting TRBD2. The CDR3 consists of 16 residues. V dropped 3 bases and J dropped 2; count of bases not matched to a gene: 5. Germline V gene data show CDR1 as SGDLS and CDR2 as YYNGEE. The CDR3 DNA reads TGTGCCAGCAGCGAAGGACTAGCGGGGGCCGCCTACGAGCAGTACTTC. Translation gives CASSEGLAGAAYEQYF.

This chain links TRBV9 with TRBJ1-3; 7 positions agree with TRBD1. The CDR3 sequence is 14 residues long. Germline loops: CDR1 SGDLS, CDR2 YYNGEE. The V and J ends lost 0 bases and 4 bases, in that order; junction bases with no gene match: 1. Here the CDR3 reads CASSVGGQGNTIYF. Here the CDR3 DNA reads TGTGCCAGCAGCGTAGGGGGACAGGGAAACACCATATATTTT.

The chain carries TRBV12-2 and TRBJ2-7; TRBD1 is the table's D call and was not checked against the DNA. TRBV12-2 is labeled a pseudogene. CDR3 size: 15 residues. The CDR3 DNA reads TGTGCAAGTCGCTTAGTGGGGGCCGCACCGGGGTGGCAGTACTTC. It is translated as CASRLVGAAPGWQYF.

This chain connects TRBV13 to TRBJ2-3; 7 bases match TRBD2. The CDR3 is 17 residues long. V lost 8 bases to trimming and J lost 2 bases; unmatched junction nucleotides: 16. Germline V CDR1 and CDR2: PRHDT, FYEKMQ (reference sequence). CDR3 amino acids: CASEPPALAPFTDTQYF. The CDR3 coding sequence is TGTGCCAGCGAACCGCCCGCACTAGCGCCTTTCACAGATACGCAGTATTTT.

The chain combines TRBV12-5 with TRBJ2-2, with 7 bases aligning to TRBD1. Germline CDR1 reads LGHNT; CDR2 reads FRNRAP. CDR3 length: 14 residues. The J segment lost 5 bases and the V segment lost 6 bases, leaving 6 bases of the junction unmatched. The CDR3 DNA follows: TGTGCTAGTGGAGGGGACAGCCTGACCGGGGAGCTGTTTTTT. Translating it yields CASGGDSLTGELFF.

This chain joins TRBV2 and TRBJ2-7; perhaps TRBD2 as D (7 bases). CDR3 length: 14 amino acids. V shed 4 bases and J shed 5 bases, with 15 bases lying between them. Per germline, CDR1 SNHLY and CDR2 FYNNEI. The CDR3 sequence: CASSVGGRKNEQYF. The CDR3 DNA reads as TGTGCCAGCAGTGTGGGGGGGCGCAAGAACGAGCAGTACTTC.

The CDR3 region is CASSFTGGAGGTEAFF. In nucleotides, the CDR3 is TGTGCCAGTAGTTTTACAGGGGGCGCCGGCGGAACTGAAGCTTTCTTT. This chain uses TRBV19 with TRBJ1-1; the match to TRBD1 covers 9 bases. V trimming: 5 bases; J trimming: 5 bases; junction bases outside the gene matches: 12. The CDR3 runs 16 residues. From germline, CDR1 is LNHDA and CDR2 SQIVND (reference sequence).

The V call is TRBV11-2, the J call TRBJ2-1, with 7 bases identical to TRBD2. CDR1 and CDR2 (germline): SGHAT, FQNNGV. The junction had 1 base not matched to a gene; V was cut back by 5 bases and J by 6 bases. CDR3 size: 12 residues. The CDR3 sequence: CASSGTINEQFF. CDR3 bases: TGTGCCAGCAGCGGGACTATCAATGAGCAGTTCTTC.